One and the same sample provided the 27 T cell receptor beta chains below, sequenced in a study of blood T cell repertoires in COVID-19. Repertoires were generated with immunoSEQ multiplex PCR, while TCRdb's copy carries only in-frame clones and drops some. The data show around 170,000 clones, around four fifths seen once. Material: peripheral blood. Source of these receptors: a woman in her forties with acute or convalescent COVID-19.

V gene TRBV7-9 combines with J gene TRBJ2-7; 8 positions match TRBD2. The CDR3 contains 14 residues. Trimming removed 5 bases from V and 1 base from J; junction bases left unmatched: 4. Per germline, CDR1 SEHNR and CDR2 FQNEAQ (reference sequence). The CDR3 here is CASSPGLGSYEQYF. CDR3 nucleotides: TGTGCCAGCAGCCCGGGACTAGGGTCCTACGAGCAGTACTTC.

V is TRBV10-3 and J is TRBJ1-1; 8 positions agree with TRBD1. CDR1 is ENHRY, CDR2 SYGVKD, per germline. Germline trimming cut 10 bases from V and 4 bases from J; bases unmatched to any gene: 11. This CDR3 spans 14 amino acids. The CDR3 loop is CATWTGYGGTEAFF. For the CDR3, the DNA is TGTGCCACCTGGACAGGGTATGGGGGCACTGAAGCTTTCTTT.

V and J are TRBV6-1 and TRBJ1-2; D remains ambiguous. This CDR3 region has 16 residues. Germline V gives CDR1 MNHNS, CDR2 SASEGT. V was clipped by 1 base and J by 5 bases, with 17 bases between them. As DNA, the CDR3 is TGTGCCAGCAGTGAAGTGGGAGCTGATAGTTTATATGGCTACACCTTC. The encoded protein is CASSEVGADSLYGYTF.

This chain joins TRBV14 and TRBJ2-1, with D possibly matching TRBD2 (5 bases). Per the germline V gene, CDR1 is SGHDN and CDR2 is FVKESK. The CDR3 extends over 12 amino acids. V dropped 4 bases and J dropped 12 bases, with 13 bases sitting between them. As DNA, the CDR3 is TGTGCCAGCAGCCTGCCTCTCGGAGGGCAGTTCTTC. Translated: CASSLPLGGQFF.

This chain connects TRBV27 to TRBJ2-1, with a weak D call TRBD1 (6 bases). The CDR3 loop spans 16 amino acids. Germline lookup yields CDR1 MNHEY and CDR2 SMNVEV (reference sequence). Between the trimmed V and J ends, which lost 6 bases and 0 bases, there was a span of 15 bases. The CDR3 spells CASREQGWSSYNEQFF. DNA of the CDR3: TGTGCCAGCAGGGAACAGGGTTGGAGCTCCTACAATGAGCAGTTCTTC.

The chain has TRBV19 and TRBJ1-5, with a weak D call TRBD1 (5 bases). Per germline, CDR1 LNHDA and CDR2 SQIVND (reference sequence). Trimming removed 4 bases at V and 0 bases at J, with 7 bases between. The CDR3 loop spans 14 amino acids. This chain's CDR3 is CASSKGLSNQPQHF. Written as DNA, the CDR3 is TGTGCCAGTAGTAAGGGACTTAGCAATCAGCCCCAGCATTTT.

The J gene is TRBJ1-2, the V gene TRBV28, with D hard to call. The CDR3 covers 12 residues. Germline V CDR1 and CDR2: MDHEN, SYDVKM. With 4 bases removed from V and 8 bases from J, the gap between germline ends came to 11 bases. The CDR3 reads CASSSRREGYTF. For the CDR3, the DNA is TGTGCCAGCAGTTCCCGGCGGGAGGGCTACACCTTC.

The CDR3 DNA reads as TGTGCCAGCAGCTTATACAGCTACAATGAGCAGTTCTTC. Its protein is CASSLYSYNEQFF. This chain uses TRBV13 with TRBJ2-1, with D unresolved. Looked up from germline, CDR1 is PRHDT and CDR2 is FYEKMQ (reference sequence). The CDR3 extends over 13 amino acids. V lost 2 bases to trimming and J lost 3 bases, with 5 bases between them. Full variable domain (missing parts from reference TRBV13 and TRBJ2-1): AAGVIQSPRHLIKEKRETATLKCYPIPRHDTVYWYQQGPGQDPQFLISFYEKMQSDKGSIPDRFSAQQFSDYHSELNMSSLELGDSALYFCASSLYSYNEQFFGPGTRLTVL.

This chain links TRBV28 with TRBJ2-3; TRBD2 agrees at 7 bases. This CDR3 region has 16 residues. Germline V gives CDR1 MDHEN, CDR2 SYDVKM. V trimming: 6 bases; J trimming: 3 bases; junction bases outside the gene matches: 12. CDR3 nucleotide sequence: TGTGCCAGCAGCCCCTCGTACGGGAGGCGGACAGATACGCAGTATTTT. Translated, it gives CASSPSYGRRTDTQYF.

The chain couples TRBV9 to TRBJ2-2; possibly TRBD1 for D (6 bases). The CDR3 covers 16 residues. Germline loops: CDR1 SGDLS, CDR2 YYNGEE. Trimming took off 2 bases at V and 1 base at J, with 12 bases between the two ends. As DNA, the CDR3 is TGTGCCAGCAGCGTCGCAGGGGCCCAGAACACCGGGGAGCTGTTTTTT. Its protein product is CASSVAGAQNTGELFF.

The chain has TRBV2 and TRBJ1-1; 11 nucleotides line up with TRBD1. Trimming cost V 9 bases and J 4 bases; bases outside gene matches: 4. The CDR3 contains 13 residues. Germline V gene lookup returns CDR1 SNHLY and CDR2 FYNNEI. CDR3 in amino acids: CARSGTGGTEAFF. The CDR3 coding sequence is TGTGCCAGATCCGGGACAGGGGGCACTGAAGCTTTCTTT.

The V and J genes are TRBV12-3 or TRBV12-4 and TRBJ1-2; tentatively, D is TRBD1 (5 bases). Trimming cost V 8 bases and J 4 bases, with 14 bases left between them. CDR3 length: 13 amino acids. The CDR3 loop reads CASQGDSFYGYTF. DNA of the CDR3: TGTGCCAGCCAAGGAGACAGTTTCTATGGCTACACCTTC.

The chain links TRBV7-2 to TRBJ2-7, with 8 bases aligning to TRBD1. The germline gives CDR1 SGHTA, CDR2 FQGNSA. This CDR3 contains 15 residues. The V segment lost 3 bases and the J segment 3 bases; nucleotides outside the gene matches: 7. Here the CDR3 reads CASSFIQGAGYEQYF. The CDR3 coding sequence is TGTGCCAGCAGCTTCATCCAGGGGGCGGGCTACGAGCAGTACTTC.

The chain combines TRBV30 with TRBJ1-1, with no clear D. This CDR3 has 14 residues. The ends were cut back, 0 bases at V and 3 bases at J, with 11 bases in the middle. The germline V gene has CDR1 GTSNPN and CDR2 SVGIG (reference sequence). CDR3 amino acids: CAWSVRVRDTEAFF. For the CDR3, the DNA is TGTGCCTGGAGTGTAAGAGTTCGGGACACTGAAGCTTTCTTT.

The chain combines TRBV9 with TRBJ2-5; 7 bases agree with TRBD2. Trimming at V came to 4 bases and at J to 7 bases, leaving 13 bases not matched to a gene. The CDR3 covers 15 residues. Germline assignment: CDR1 SGDLS and CDR2 YYNGEE. CDR3: CASSPRGEARGTQYF. CDR3 sequence (DNA): TGTGCCAGCAGCCCCCGGGGGGAGGCCCGGGGGACCCAGTACTTC.

CDR3 nucleotides: TGTGCCAGCAGTTACTCAAAGCGGGAGGACTACGAGCAGTACTTC. Protein sequence: CASSYSKREDYEQYF. The genes are TRBV6-5 and TRBJ2-7; 9 positions agree with TRBD2. Per germline, CDR1 MNHEY and CDR2 SVGAGI. With V trimmed by 0 bases and J by 3 bases, 3 bases remained unmatched. The CDR3 runs to 15 residues.

The genes are TRBV2 and TRBJ2-7; D perhaps matches TRBD1 (6 bases). V gave up 4 bases and J gave up 6 bases, with 13 bases separating them. The CDR3 extends over 13 amino acids. CDR1 is SNHLY and CDR2 is FYNNEI in the germline V gene. CDR3 DNA sequence: TGTGCCAGCAGTGTCACAGGGACCGGCGAGCAGTACTTC. Amino acids: CASSVTGTGEQYF. The full variable domain, its missing parts supplied by reference TRBV2 and TRBJ2-7, is EPEVTQTPSHQVTQMGQEVILRCVPISNHLYFYWYRQILGQKVEFLVSFYNNEISEKSEIFDDQFSVERPDGSNFTLKIRSTKLEDSAMYFCASSVTGTGEQYFGPGTRLTVT.

This rearrangement joins TRBV29-1 to TRBJ2-7; D possibly corresponds to TRBD1 (5 bases). V was clipped by 7 bases and J by 9 bases, with 13 bases between them. Germline V lookup: CDR1 SQVTM, CDR2 ANQGSEA. The CDR3 totals 10 residues. In nucleotides, the CDR3 is TGCAGCGCTCAACAGGATCGGCAGTACTTC. Protein product: CSAQQDRQYF.

J is TRBJ2-1 and V is TRBV4-1; weak D call: TRBD2 (6 bases). The V end was cut by 3 bases, the J end by 0 bases, with 12 bases between. Germline V gives CDR1 MGHRA, CDR2 YSYEKL. The CDR3 has 16 residues. The CDR3 region is CASSHRLGISYNEQFF. The CDR3 DNA reads TGCGCCAGCAGCCACCGACTAGGGATCTCCTACAATGAGCAGTTCTTC.

As DNA, the CDR3 is TGCAGCGTTGAAGATGGCGCTAGCGGGAACACCGGGGAGCTGTTTTTT. The encoded protein is CSVEDGASGNTGELFF. V is TRBV29-1 and J is TRBJ2-2, with 7 nucleotides matching TRBD2. Germline assignment: CDR1 SQVTM and CDR2 ANQGSEA. This CDR3 has 16 residues. V lost 0 bases to trimming and J lost 1 base; unmatched junction nucleotides: 5.

The gene calls are TRBV7-2 and TRBJ2-7; 8 nucleotides agree with TRBD2. Germline CDR1 and CDR2: SGHTA and FQGNSA. The CDR3 sequence is 15 residues long. V lost 5 bases to trimming and J lost 0 bases; unmatched junction nucleotides: 6. The CDR3 spells CASSTTSGSSYEQYF. The CDR3 bases are TGTGCCAGCAGCACAACTAGCGGCAGCTCCTACGAGCAGTACTTC.

The CDR3 DNA reads as TGTGCCAGCAGCTCCACCGGGACAGTCTATGGCTACACCTTC. It encodes CASSSTGTVYGYTF. The rearrangement joins TRBV13 to TRBJ1-2; the match to TRBD1 covers 7 bases. V shed 4 bases and J 4 bases; nucleotides not matched to a gene: 6. The CDR3 length is 14 residues. CDR1 and CDR2 (germline): PRHDT, FYEKMQ (reference sequence).

The chain combines TRBV27 with TRBJ2-7; 9 bases fit TRBD1. The junction had 5 bases not matched to a gene; V was cut back by 6 bases and J by 2 bases. CDR1 is MNHEY and CDR2 is SMNVEV in the germline V gene (reference sequence). This CDR3 region has 14 residues. The CDR3 reads CASRPTGGPYEQYF. DNA of the CDR3: TGTGCCAGCAGACCTACAGGGGGCCCCTACGAGCAGTACTTC.

The CDR3 sequence is CASSPQGNGYTF. DNA of the CDR3: TGTGCCAGCAGTCCGCAGGGAAACGGCTACACCTTC. V usage is TRBV12-3 or TRBV12-4 and J usage is TRBJ1-2; D is possibly TRBD1 (5 bases). The CDR3 has 12 amino acids. The ends were cut back, 5 bases at V and 8 bases at J, with 12 bases in the middle.

The chain combines TRBV7-9 with TRBJ1-2, with 7 positions matching TRBD1. CDR3 length equals 15 residues. V dropped 5 bases and J dropped 1; count of bases not matched to a gene: 7. Germline V gene sequence: CDR1 SEHNR, CDR2 FQNEAQ (reference sequence). CDR3: CASSTFGQVNYGYTF. The CDR3, as DNA: TGTGCCAGCAGCACCTTCGGACAGGTTAACTATGGCTACACCTTC.

The chain joins TRBV28 to TRBJ2-2; D ambiguous. Trimming took off 1 base at V and 3 bases at J, with 6 bases between the two ends. Per the germline V gene, CDR1 is MDHEN and CDR2 is SYDVKM. The CDR3 has 14 amino acids. CDR3 in amino acids: CASSLYKYTGELFF. Here the CDR3 DNA reads TGTGCCAGCAGTTTATATAAATACACCGGGGAGCTGTTTTTT.

This clone showed up just once. The chain uses TRBV2 and TRBJ2-1; no definite D call. The CDR3 has 11 amino acids. Germline V gives CDR1 SNHLY, CDR2 FYNNEI. V lost 4 bases and J 7 bases, leaving 5 bases between the germline ends. CDR3 amino acids: CASSVRNEQFF. The CDR3 DNA sequence: TGTGCCAGCAGTGTGCGGAATGAGCAGTTCTTC.